This T cell receptor (beta chain) is drawn from a study of shared clonotypes between healthy human individuals. Study at large: Three plates were used per donor for CD4 naive, three for CD4 memory, two for CD8 naive and one for CD8 memory.

Only CD45RO-negative cells positively selected for CCR7 counted as naive CD8 cells, so terminally differentiated effector memory CD45RA+ cells were excluded. Sequencing used immunoSEQ multiplex PCR; TCRdb keeps in-frame clones, though not all of them. The sample contains just over 2,000,000 clones, roughly 95% of which appear only once. This CDR3 comprises 12 residues. The V gene lost 4 bases and the J gene lost 1 base, with 7 bases spanning the gap. Germline CDR1 is SQVTM and CDR2 is ANQGSEA. Specimen: naive CD8+ T cells sorted from blood. V is TRBV29-1 and J is TRBJ1-1, with D unclear. The clonotype was recovered from a man between 18 and 29 years old in good health. CDR3 sequence reads: CSVVTANTEAFF. DNA for the CDR3: TGCAGCGTTGTTACGGCGAACACTGAAGCTTTCTTT.